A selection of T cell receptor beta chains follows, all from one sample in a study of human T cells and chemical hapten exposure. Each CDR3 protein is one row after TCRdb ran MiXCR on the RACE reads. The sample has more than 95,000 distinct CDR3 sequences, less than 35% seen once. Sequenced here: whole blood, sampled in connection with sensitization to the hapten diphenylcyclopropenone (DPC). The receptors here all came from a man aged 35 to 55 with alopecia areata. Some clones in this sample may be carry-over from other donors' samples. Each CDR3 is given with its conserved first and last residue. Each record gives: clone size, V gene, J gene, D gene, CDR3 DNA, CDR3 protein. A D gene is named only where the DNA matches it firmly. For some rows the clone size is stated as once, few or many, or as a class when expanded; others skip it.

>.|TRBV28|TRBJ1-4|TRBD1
TGTGCCAGCAGTGTTCCAGGGGGCGCAGAAGAAAAACTGTTTTTT
CASSVPGGAEEKLFF
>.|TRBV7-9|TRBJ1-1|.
TGTGCCAGCAGCTTAGTGGTAAAGGGTGAAGCTTTCTTT
CASSLVVKGEAFF
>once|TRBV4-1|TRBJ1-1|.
TGCGCCAGCAGCCAAGTGGGGGGCTGGACTGAAGCTTTCTTT
CASSQVGGWTEAFF
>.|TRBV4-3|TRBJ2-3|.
TGCGCCAGCAGCCAATCTATGGGCACAGATACGCAGTATTTT
CASSQSMGTDTQYF
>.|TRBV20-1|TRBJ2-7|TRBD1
TGCAGTGCCGGGACAGATACTTCCTACGAGCAGTACTTC
CSAGTDTSYEQYF
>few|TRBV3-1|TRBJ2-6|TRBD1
TGTGCCAGCAGCCAACAGACAGGGGGTTTTGGGGCCAACGTCCTGACTTTC
CASSQQTGGFGANVLTF
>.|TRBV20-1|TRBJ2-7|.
TGCAGTGCGGCACTGGGTTTCGGCACCTACGAGCAGTACTTC
CSAALGFGTYEQYF
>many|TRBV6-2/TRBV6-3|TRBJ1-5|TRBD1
TGTGCCAGCAGTCTCGGACAGGGTCATCAGCCCCAGCATTTT
CASSLGQGHQPQHF
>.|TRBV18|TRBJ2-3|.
TGTGCCAGCTCACCACCGGTTCCAGATACGCAGTATTTT
CASSPPVPDTQYF
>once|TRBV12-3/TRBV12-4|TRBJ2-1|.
TGTGCCAGCAGTACAACCCCCAGGGGAAATGAGCAGTTCTTC
CASSTTPRGNEQFF
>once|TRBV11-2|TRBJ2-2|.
TGTGCCAGCAGCTTAGGGGGGTCCGGGGAGCTGTTTTTT
CASSLGGSGELFF
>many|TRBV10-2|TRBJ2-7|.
TGCGCCAGCAGTGTCTTCTTTAATTACGAGCAGTACTTC
CASSVFFNYEQYF
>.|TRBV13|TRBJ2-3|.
TGTGCCAGCAGCACGGACAGCGTGACTACTACGCAGTATTTT
CASSTDSVTTTQYF
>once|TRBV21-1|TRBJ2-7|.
TGTGCCAGCAGCAAAGCCCTGGCGAGTGCAGGGGCCGCCTACGAGCAGTACTTC
CASSKALASAGAAYEQYF
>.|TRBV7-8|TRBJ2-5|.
TGTGCCAGCAGCCCTTGGACACGGACAGCTAAACACCAAGAGACCCAGTACTTC
CASSPWTRTAKHQETQYF
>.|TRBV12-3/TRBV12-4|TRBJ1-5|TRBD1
TGTGCCAGCAGTTTAGTCAGGGGGGCACAGCCCCAGCATTTT
CASSLVRGAQPQHF
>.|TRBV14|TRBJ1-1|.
TGTGCCAGCAGCGCAACACGATGGACTGAAGCTTTCTTT
CASSATRWTEAFF
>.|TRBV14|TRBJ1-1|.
TGTGCCAGCAGCCAAGTCCGGACATCGAACACTGAAGCTTTCTTT
CASSQVRTSNTEAFF
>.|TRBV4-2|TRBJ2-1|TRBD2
TGTGCCAGCAGCCACGAAGGCGGGAGCGGAAACAATGAGCAGTTCTTC
CASSHEGGSGNNEQFF
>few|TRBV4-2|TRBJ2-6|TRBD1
TGTGCCAGCAGCCAGGAGGGACAGGGGTCTGGGGCCAACGTCCTGACTTTC
CASSQEGQGSGANVLTF
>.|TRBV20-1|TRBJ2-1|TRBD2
TGCAGTGCTAGAGACCCCAGCGGGACCTCCTACAATGAGCAGTTCTTC
CSARDPSGTSYNEQFF
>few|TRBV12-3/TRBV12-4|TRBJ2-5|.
TGTGCCAGCAAGGTCTCCGGGAGTGGCGGTGAGACCCAGTACTTC
CASKVSGSGGETQYF
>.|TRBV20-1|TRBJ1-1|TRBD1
TGCAGTGCTAGAGATAACAGGGGTAACACTGAAGCTTTCTTT
CSARDNRGNTEAFF
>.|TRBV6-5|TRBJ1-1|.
TGTGCCAGCAGGTCGGTGGGTATGGCTGAAGCTTTCTTT
CASRSVGMAEAFF
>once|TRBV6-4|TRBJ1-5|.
TGTGCCAGCAGTGACCATAGGGCGGTGCGCAATCAGCCCCAGCATTTT
CASSDHRAVRNQPQHF
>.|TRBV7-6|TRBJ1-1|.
TGTGCCAGCAGCTTAGAGTTGGCAGGAACTGAAGCTTTCTTT
CASSLELAGTEAFF
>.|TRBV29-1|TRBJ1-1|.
TGCAGCGTTGGGGCAGCGAACACTGAAGCTTTCTTT
CSVGAANTEAFF
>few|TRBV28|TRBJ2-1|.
TGTGCCAGCAAAGGGGGCGGGAGCTCCTACAATGAGCAGTTCTTC
CASKGGGSSYNEQFF
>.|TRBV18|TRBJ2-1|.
TGTGCCAGCTCACCACTCCGCCAGGGCTACAATGAGCAGTTCTTC
CASSPLRQGYNEQFF
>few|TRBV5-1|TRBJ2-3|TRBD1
TGCGCCAGCAGCAGGGCGGCAGGGGGAACAGATACGCAGTATTTT
CASSRAAGGTDTQYF
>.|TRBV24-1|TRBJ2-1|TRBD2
TGTGCCACCAGTGATTGGACTAGCGGGGAAAATTCCTACAATGAGCAGTTCTTC
CATSDWTSGENSYNEQFF
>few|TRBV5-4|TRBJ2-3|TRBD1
TGTGCCAGCAGCCGAACAGGGGGCACAGATACGCAGTATTTT
CASSRTGGTDTQYF
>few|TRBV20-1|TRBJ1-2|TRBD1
TGCAGTGCTAGAGGGCGAGGACAGGGCGCCTATGGCTACACCTTC
CSARGRGQGAYGYTF
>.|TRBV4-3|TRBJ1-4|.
TGCGCCAGCAGCCAAGAACAGGGCGGTGAAAAACTGTTTTTT
CASSQEQGGEKLFF
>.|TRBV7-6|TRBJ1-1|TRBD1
TGTGCCAGCAGCTTAGGAGGACAGGGGGCAGGTGAAGCTTTCTTT
CASSLGGQGAGEAFF
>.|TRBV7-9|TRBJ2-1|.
TGTGCCAGCAGCTTAGAGGGCTTCGGACAGAAGCAGTTCTTC
CASSLEGFGQKQFF
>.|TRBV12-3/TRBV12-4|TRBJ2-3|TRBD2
TGTGCCAGCAGTTCCTGGACTAGCGGGTCAGATACGCAGTATTTT
CASSSWTSGSDTQYF
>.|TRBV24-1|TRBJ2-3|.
TGTGCCACCTCACTATCGGGGGATTACACAGATACGCAGTATTTT
CATSLSGDYTDTQYF
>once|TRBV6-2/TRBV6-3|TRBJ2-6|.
TGTGCCAGCAGTTACGCAGGGAGTTCTGGGGCCAACGTCCTGACTTTC
CASSYAGSSGANVLTF
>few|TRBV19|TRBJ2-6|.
TGTGCCAGTAGTATAAGTCGGATTGGGGCCAACGTCCTGACTTTC
CASSISRIGANVLTF
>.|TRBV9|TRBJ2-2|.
TGTGCCAGCAGCGTTGGTCTTCTGGAGGGCACCGGGGAGCTGTTTTTT
CASSVGLLEGTGELFF
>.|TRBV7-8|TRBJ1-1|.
TGTGCCAGCAGCTTAGGAGGATTTGCTTTCTTT
CASSLGGFAFF
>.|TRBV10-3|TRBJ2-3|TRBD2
TGTGCCATCAGTGAGTCGTTGGCGGGAGTAGGCTCAGATACGCAGTATTTT
CAISESLAGVGSDTQYF